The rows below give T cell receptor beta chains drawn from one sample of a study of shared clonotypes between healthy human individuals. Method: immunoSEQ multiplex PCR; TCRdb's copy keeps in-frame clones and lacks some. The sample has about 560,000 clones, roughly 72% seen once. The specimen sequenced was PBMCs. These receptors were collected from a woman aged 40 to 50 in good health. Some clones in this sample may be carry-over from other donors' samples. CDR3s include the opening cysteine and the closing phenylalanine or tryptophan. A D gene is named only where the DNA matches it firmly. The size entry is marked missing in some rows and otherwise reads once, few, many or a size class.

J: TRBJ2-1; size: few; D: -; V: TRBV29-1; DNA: TGCAGCGTTGACCGGGCTGGAGACAATGAGCAGTTCTTC; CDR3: CSVDRAGDNEQFF
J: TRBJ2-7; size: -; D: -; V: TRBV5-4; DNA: TGTGCCAGCAGCACTCCGGGACACACCGACGAGCAGTACTTC; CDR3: CASSTPGHTDEQYF
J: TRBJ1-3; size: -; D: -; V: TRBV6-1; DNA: TGTGCCAGCAGTGAAGACAGGGCTGGAAACACCATATATTTT; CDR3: CASSEDRAGNTIYF
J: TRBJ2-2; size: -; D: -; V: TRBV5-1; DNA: TGCGCCAGCAGCTTGGAAACGGTTGACACCGGGGAGCTGTTTTTT; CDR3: CASSLETVDTGELFF
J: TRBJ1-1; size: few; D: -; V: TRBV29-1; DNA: TGCAGCGTTAAGAGAGGAACATACACTGAAGCTTTCTTT; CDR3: CSVKRGTYTEAFF
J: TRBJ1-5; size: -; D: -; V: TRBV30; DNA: TGTGCCTGGAGTGTACCCCACCGATCGAGCAATCGTCCCCAGCATTTT; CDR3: CAWSVPHRSSNRPQHF
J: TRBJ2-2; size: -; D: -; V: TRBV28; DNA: TGTGCCGGCCGCGGAGGGGACGGGGAGCTGTTTTTT; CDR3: CAGRGGDGELFF
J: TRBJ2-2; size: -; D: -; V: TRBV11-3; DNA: TGTGCCAGCAGCCGACAGATCGCGAACACCGGGGAGCTGTTTTTT; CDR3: CASSRQIANTGELFF
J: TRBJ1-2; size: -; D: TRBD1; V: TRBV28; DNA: TGTGCCAGCAGTTTGGGGACAGGGGGTCCCAATGGCTACACCTTC; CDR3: CASSLGTGGPNGYTF
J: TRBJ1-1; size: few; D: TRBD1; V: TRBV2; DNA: TGTGCCAGCAGTGTAGGACAGGGGGCGCGGGGCACTGAAGCTTTCTTT; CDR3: CASSVGQGARGTEAFF
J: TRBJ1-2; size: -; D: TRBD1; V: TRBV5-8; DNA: TGTGCCAGCAGCTTAGGGGGCGCAATGCATGGCTACACCTTC; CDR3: CASSLGGAMHGYTF
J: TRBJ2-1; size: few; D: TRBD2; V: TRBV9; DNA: TGTGCCAGCAGCCCCCGGTGGAGCGGGAGGGCCATGTCCTACAATGAGCAGTTCTTC; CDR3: CASSPRWSGRAMSYNEQFF
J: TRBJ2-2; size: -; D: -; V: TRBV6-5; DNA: TGTGCCAGCAGTTACGGTCTGAGTTCGAACACCGGGGAGCTGTTTTTT; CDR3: CASSYGLSSNTGELFF
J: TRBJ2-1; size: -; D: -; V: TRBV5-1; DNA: TGCGCCAGCAGCTTTGGACACACACTCGACAATGAGCAGTTCTTC; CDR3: CASSFGHTLDNEQFF
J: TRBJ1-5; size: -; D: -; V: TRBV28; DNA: TGTGCCAGCGGTAGTAACAATCAGCCCCAGCATTTT; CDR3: CASGSNNQPQHF
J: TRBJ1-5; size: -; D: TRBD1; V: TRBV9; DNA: TGTGCCAGCAACAAGGGACAGCTCAATCAGCCCCAGCATTTT; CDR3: CASNKGQLNQPQHF